These T cell receptor beta chains were read from a single sample in a study of spatial heterogeneity in lung cancer. TCRdb itself ran the 5' RACE reads through MiXCR, one entry per CDR3 protein. Of about 23,000 distinct CDR3 sequences in the sample, around 4.5% were seen once. The sample was PBMCs, taken at surgery. These receptors were obtained from a male donor with early-stage non-small cell lung cancer. The CDR3 runs from the conserved cysteine through the conserved F or W. D genes are given only for firm matches. Not all rows give a size; the values are once, few, many and, for expanded clones, a class.

many	14	TRBV6-5	TRBJ1-1	-	CASIPQGSRAEAFF	TGTGCCAGCATTCCACAGGGAAGTCGGGCTGAAGCTTTCTTT
many	14	TRBV12-3/TRBV12-4	TRBJ2-3	TRBD2	CASRFGRGADTQYF	TGTGCCAGCAGGTTCGGTCGGGGGGCAGATACGCAGTATTTT
many	16	TRBV5-1	TRBJ2-3	-	CASSLGWGSSTDTQYF	TGCGCCAGCAGCTTGGGATGGGGCTCTAGCACAGATACGCAGTATTTT
many	16	TRBV27	TRBJ1-2	-	CASSLRGSRTNYGYTF	TGTGCCAGCAGTTTAAGGGGGTCGCGAACTAACTATGGCTACACCTTC
many	13	TRBV18	TRBJ2-5	TRBD1	CASSRTGQETQYF	TGTGCCAGCTCACGGACAGGGCAAGAGACCCAGTACTTC
-	15	TRBV6-5	TRBJ2-1	TRBD2	CASSYRASGGFEQFF	TGTGCCAGCAGTTACAGGGCTAGCGGGGGCTTTGAGCAGTTCTTC
many	19	TRBV7-2	TRBJ1-3	TRBD1	CASSLTPPAGTASGNTIYF	TGTGCCAGCAGCTTAACGCCCCCAGCCGGGACAGCCTCTGGAAACACCATATATTTT
many	15	TRBV2	TRBJ1-5	-	CASSPDSYSNQPQHF	TGTGCCAGCAGCCCAGACAGTTATAGCAATCAGCCCCAGCATTTT
many	16	TRBV5-5	TRBJ2-3	-	CASSLEPAPRADTQYF	TGTGCCAGCAGCTTGGAGCCGGCGCCCCGGGCAGATACGCAGTATTTT
many	14	TRBV9	TRBJ2-1	-	CASSVAGTYNEQFF	TGTGCCAGCAGCGTGGCTGGGACCTACAATGAGCAGTTCTTC
many	15	TRBV11-3	TRBJ2-3	-	CASSWAGLLTDTQYF	TGTGCCAGCAGCTGGGCAGGACTTCTCACAGATACGCAGTATTTT